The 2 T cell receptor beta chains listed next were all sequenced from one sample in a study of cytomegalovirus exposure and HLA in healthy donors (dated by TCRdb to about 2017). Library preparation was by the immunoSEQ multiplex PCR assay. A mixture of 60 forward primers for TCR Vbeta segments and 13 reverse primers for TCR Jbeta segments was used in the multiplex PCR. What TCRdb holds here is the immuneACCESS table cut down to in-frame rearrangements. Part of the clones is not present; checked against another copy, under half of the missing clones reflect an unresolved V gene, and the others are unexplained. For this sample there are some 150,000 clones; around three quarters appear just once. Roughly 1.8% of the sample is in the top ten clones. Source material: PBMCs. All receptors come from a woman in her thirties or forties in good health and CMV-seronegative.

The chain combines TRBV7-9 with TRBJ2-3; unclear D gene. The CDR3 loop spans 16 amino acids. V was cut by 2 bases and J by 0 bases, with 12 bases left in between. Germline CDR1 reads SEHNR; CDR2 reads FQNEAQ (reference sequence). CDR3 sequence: CASSLYEGGSTDTQYF. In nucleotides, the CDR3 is TGTGCCAGCAGCTTATACGAAGGCGGTAGCACAGATACGCAGTATTTT.

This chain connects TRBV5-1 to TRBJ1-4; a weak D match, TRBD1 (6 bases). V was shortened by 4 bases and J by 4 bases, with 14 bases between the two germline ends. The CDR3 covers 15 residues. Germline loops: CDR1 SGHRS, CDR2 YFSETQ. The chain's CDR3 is CASSPDRFDNEKLFF. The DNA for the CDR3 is TGCGCCAGCAGCCCCGACAGGTTCGATAATGAAAAACTGTTTTTT.